A selection of T cell receptor beta chains follows, all from one sample in a study of shared clonotypes between healthy human individuals. Libraries were prepared by immunoSEQ multiplex PCR; TCRdb keeps only in-frame clonotypes and omits some of them. The sample yields 550,000 to 600,000 clones, nearly 98% seen once. The source material was naive CD8+ T cells sorted from blood. The receptors were gathered from a man aged 25 to 45 in good health. Both conserved end residues are part of each CDR3. D genes are given only for firm matches. Only some rows state a clone size, as once, few, many or a class for expanded clones.

TRBV7-6,NA,NA,TRBJ2-1,15,CASSSDSLLFNEQFF,TGTGCCAGCAGCTCCGACTCGCTCCTATTCAATGAGCAGTTCTTC
TRBV27,TRBD2,NA,TRBJ2-3,14,CASSRLAGQDTQYF,TGTGCCAGCAGCCGACTAGCGGGACAAGATACGCAGTATTTT
TRBV9,TRBD2,NA,TRBJ2-4,11,CASSTPGLVSF,TGTGCCAGCAGCACCCCGGGACTAGTTTCTTTC
TRBV7-9,NA,NA,TRBJ2-3,15,CASRHTGTSTDTQYF,TGTGCCAGCAGGCACACCGGGACAAGCACAGATACGCAGTATTTT
TRBV6-6,NA,NA,TRBJ2-7,16,CASSAPPETTQYEQYF,TGTGCCAGCAGCGCCCCCCCGGAGACGACTCAGTACGAGCAGTACTTC
TRBV19,NA,NA,TRBJ1-5,14,CASSLQGIDQPQHF,TGTGCCAGTAGTCTCCAAGGGATCGATCAGCCCCAGCATTTT
TRBV27,TRBD2,NA,TRBJ2-5,17,CASSLSGYLAGQETQYF,TGTGCCAGCAGTTTATCGGGGTATCTAGCGGGACAAGAGACCCAGTACTTC
TRBV29-1,NA,NA,TRBJ2-7,12,CSVRESTYEQYF,TGCAGCGTTAGGGAGTCTACCTACGAGCAGTACTTC
TRBV14,NA,NA,TRBJ2-7,16,CASSQVTTSSSYEQYF,TGTGCCAGCAGCCAGGTTACTACAAGCAGCTCCTACGAGCAGTACTTC
TRBV5-5,NA,NA,TRBJ2-1,13,CASSLRFNNEQFF,TGTGCCAGCAGCTTGCGGTTCAACAATGAGCAGTTCTTC
TRBV28,NA,NA,TRBJ2-7,14,CASSFIGSEYEQYF,TGTGCCAGCAGTTTTATCGGATCTGAATACGAGCAGTACTTC
TRBV9,NA,few,TRBJ1-2,15,CASSVSFWGSAGYTF,TGTGCCAGCAGCGTATCCTTCTGGGGGTCGGCTGGCTACACCTTC
TRBV10-1,TRBD1,NA,TRBJ2-3,13,CASRDRVGDTQYF,TGCGCCAGCAGAGACAGGGTTGGGGATACGCAGTATTTT